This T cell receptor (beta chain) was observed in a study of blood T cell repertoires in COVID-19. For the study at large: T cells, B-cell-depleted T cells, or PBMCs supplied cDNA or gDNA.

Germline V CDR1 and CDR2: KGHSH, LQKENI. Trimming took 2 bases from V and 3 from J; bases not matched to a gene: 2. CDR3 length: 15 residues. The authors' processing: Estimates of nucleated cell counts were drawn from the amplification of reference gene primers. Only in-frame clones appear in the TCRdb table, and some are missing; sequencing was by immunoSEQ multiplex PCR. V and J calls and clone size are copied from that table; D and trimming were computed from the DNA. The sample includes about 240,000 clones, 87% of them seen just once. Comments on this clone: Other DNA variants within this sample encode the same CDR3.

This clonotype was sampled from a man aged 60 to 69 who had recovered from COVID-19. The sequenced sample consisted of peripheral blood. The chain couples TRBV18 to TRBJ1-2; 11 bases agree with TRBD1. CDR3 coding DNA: TGTGCCAGCTCACCAGGGACAGGGGGAGACTATGGCTACACCTTC. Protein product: CASSPGTGGDYGYTF.